The T cell receptor (beta chain) described here comes from a study of CD8 T cells in Susac syndrome. Random-hexamer reverse transcription was applied to 0.5 to 1 ug RNA. TCRdb re-analysed the immunoSEQ multiplex PCR reads in MiXCR, keeping a single row per CDR3 protein. The table includes 240,000 or so distinct CDR3 sequences, 90% to 96% detected once. CDR1 and CDR2 (germline): KGHDR, SFDVKD. This CDR3 is 14 amino acids long. V lost 2 bases, J lost 6 bases, and 10 bases lay in between. This chain joins TRBV24-1 and TRBJ2-1, with D perhaps matching TRBD2 (5 bases). The receptor was derived from a human donor with Susac syndrome. Sequencing was performed on CD4+ T cells from PBMCs. CDR3 DNA sequence: TGTGCCACCAGTGATTCAGCTAGCCCCAATGAGCAGTTCTTC. It yields the protein CATSDSASPNEQFF.